Following are 27 T cell receptor beta chains from one sample sequenced in a study of T cells in Graves' hyperthyroidism and ophthalmopathy. The source material, RNA transcripts, was used to amplify TCR beta CDR3 regions. A set of HTBI primers served as the primers for a first-round RT-PCR of the TCR CDR3. In TCRdb, the multiplex PCR reads were re-called with MiXCR into one record per CDR3 protein. The table shows around 580,000 distinct CDR3 sequences, with about a sixth occurring only once. The sample consisted of blood. These receptors all come from a woman aged 18-30 years with Graves' hyperthyroidism.

Only a few counts were recorded for this clonotype. The V call is TRBV7-8, the J call TRBJ2-5; D is ambiguous. Germline V lookup: CDR1 SGHVS, CDR2 FQNEAQ. This CDR3 comprises 12 residues. Trimming pared 6 bases from V and 4 bases from J, leaving 9 bases between. The CDR3 DNA reads as TGTGCCAGCAGGCTTACCCTAGAGACCCAGTACTTC. The encoded protein is CASRLTLETQYF.

This clonotype was picked up a small number of times. V usage is TRBV29-1 and J usage is TRBJ1-2; TRBD1 is a possible D gene (5 bases). The CDR3 sequence is 13 residues long. Looked up from germline, CDR1 is SQVTM and CDR2 is ANQGSEA. Trimming left V 4 bases short and J 3 bases short, with 12 bases between. The CDR3 protein is CSVGSTGDYGYTF. The CDR3 coding sequence is TGCAGCGTTGGCTCGACGGGGGACTATGGCTACACCTTC.

The chain uses TRBV5-1 and TRBJ1-2; no definite D call. Trimming pared 4 bases from V and 7 bases from J, leaving 14 bases between. Germline loops: CDR1 SGHRS, CDR2 YFSETQ. CDR3 size: 13 residues. CDR3 nucleotides: TGCGCCAGCAGCGAGGTACCGAGGACTGGCTACACCTTC. It encodes CASSEVPRTGYTF.

The chain carries TRBV30 and TRBJ2-3; 8 nucleotides line up with TRBD1. This CDR3 has 15 residues. CDR1 and CDR2 from the germline V gene are GTSNPN and SVGIG (reference sequence). The J segment lost 3 bases and the V segment lost 4 bases, leaving 9 bases of the junction unmatched. The CDR3 DNA sequence: TGTGCCTGGACCCGACAGGGGAGGTGGACAGATACGCAGTATTTT. Protein sequence: CAWTRQGRWTDTQYF.

J is TRBJ1-3 and V is TRBV6-1; a weak D match, TRBD1 (6 bases). This CDR3 has 14 amino acids. Germline assignment: CDR1 MNHNS and CDR2 SASEGT. Deletions cut 4 bases from V and 5 bases from J, with 12 bases between. This chain's CDR3 is CASSVDRTRNTIYF. The DNA of the CDR3 is TGTGCCAGCAGTGTCGACAGGACGAGAAACACCATATATTTT.

This chain links TRBV14 with TRBJ2-2; a possible D gene is TRBD1 (6 bases). Trimming shortened V by 0 bases and J by 4 bases, and 12 bases separated the two germline ends. The germline V gene encodes CDR1 SGHDN and CDR2 FVKESK. The CDR3 extends over 16 amino acids. For the CDR3, the DNA is TGTGCCAGCAGCCAAGATATCGGCAGGGGCACCGGGGAGCTGTTTTTT. As protein: CASSQDIGRGTGELFF.

This clonotype has a handful of counts. The chain carries TRBV6-2 or TRBV6-3 and TRBJ2-7, with 8 bases lining up with TRBD1. The CDR3 sequence is 16 residues long. Germline V lookup: CDR1 MNHEY, CDR2 SVGEGT. The V gene end was trimmed by 2 bases and the J gene end by 2 bases; junction bases not matched to a gene: 8. This chain's CDR3 is CASSYARDRRPYEQYF. CDR3 DNA sequence: TGTGCCAGCAGTTACGCCCGGGACAGGCGTCCCTACGAGCAGTACTTC.

This clonotype occurred a few times. The chain has TRBV14 and TRBJ2-2; no firm D call. In germline, CDR1 is SGHDN, CDR2 FVKESK. The CDR3 has 13 residues. Trimming removed 2 bases from V and 5 bases from J, with 6 bases in between. The CDR3 protein is CASSQTRTGELFF. CDR3 DNA sequence: TGTGCCAGCAGCCAAACAAGGACCGGGGAGCTGTTTTTT. Full variable domain (outside the CDR3, taken from reference TRBV14 and TRBJ2-2): EAGVTQFPSHSVIEKGQTVTLRCDPISGHDNLYWYRRVMGKEIKFLLHFVKESKQDESGMPNNRFLAERTGGTYSTLKVQPAELEDSGVYFCASSQTRTGELFFGEGSRLTVL.

This clonotype was counted between two and nine times. The chain recombines TRBV12-3 or TRBV12-4 with TRBJ1-2, with TRBD1 matching over 7 bases. V trimming: 3 bases; J trimming: 7 bases; junction bases outside the gene matches: 5. This CDR3 contains 13 residues. DNA for the CDR3: TGTGCCAGCAGTTTTACAGGGGCAGGTGGCTACACCTTC. Translation gives CASSFTGAGGYTF.

The chain combines TRBV5-1 with TRBJ2-5; D is uncertain. Germline CDR1 is SGHRS and CDR2 is YFSETQ. The V end lost 3 bases, the J end lost 2 bases, and 8 bases lay between the germline ends. The CDR3 extends over 13 amino acids. CDR3 protein: CASSWASQETQYF. As DNA, the CDR3 is TGCGCCAGCAGCTGGGCCAGTCAAGAGACCCAGTACTTC.

This clonotype was seen ten or more times. The chain employs TRBV3-1 and TRBJ1-2, with D hard to call. The CDR3 consists of 15 residues. Germline V gives CDR1 LGHDT, CDR2 YNNKEL (reference sequence). V dropped 0 bases and J dropped 2 bases, with 10 bases sitting between them. In nucleotides, the CDR3 is TGTGCCAGCAGCCAAGATCGAGGAGAAAACTATGGCTACACCTTC. Protein: CASSQDRGENYGYTF.

This clonotype appeared a few times. CDR3 residues: CASSYGENSPLHF. The CDR3 region has the DNA TGTGCCAGCAGTTATGGGGAGAATTCACCCCTCCACTTT. The chain uses TRBV6-1 and TRBJ1-6; no definite D call. This CDR3 is built from 13 residues. Per germline, CDR1 MNHNS and CDR2 SASEGT. V was trimmed by 5 bases and J by 7 bases, leaving 9 bases between them.

This clonotype occurred many times. The chain employs TRBV6-6 and TRBJ2-2, with D uncertain. The V gene lost 1 base and the J gene lost 4 bases, with 16 bases spanning the gap. The CDR3 totals 17 residues. CDR1 is MNHNY and CDR2 is SVGAGI in the germline V gene (reference sequence). DNA of the CDR3: TGTGCCAGCAGTTACTTAGCCTCCCCGCGTGGCACCGGGGAGCTGTTTTTT. Amino acids: CASSYLASPRGTGELFF.

In this sample, this clonotype turned up many times. CDR3 nucleotides: TGTGCCAGCAGTTTAGTCCTGCGTCAGGGGGATGCGAAACAGCCCCAGCATTTT. As protein: CASSLVLRQGDAKQPQHF. The chain combines TRBV12-3 or TRBV12-4 with TRBJ1-5; 7 nucleotides line up with TRBD1. This CDR3 comprises 18 residues. Trimming at V came to 1 base and at J to 7 bases, leaving 16 bases not matched to a gene.

CDR3 sequence: CASSSYRDGGAKNIQYF. CDR3 DNA: TGTGCCAGCAGCTCTTACCGGGACGGTGGCGCCAAAAACATTCAGTACTTC. The V gene is TRBV28, the J gene TRBJ2-4, with D perhaps being TRBD1 or TRBD2 (5 bases each). The CDR3 consists of 17 residues. Looked up from germline, CDR1 is MDHEN and CDR2 is SYDVKM. Trimming shortened V by 6 bases and J by 1 base, and 19 bases separated the two germline ends.

This clonotype appeared many times. The rearrangement joins TRBV2 to TRBJ2-1; D perhaps matches TRBD2 (6 bases). Per the germline V gene, CDR1 is SNHLY and CDR2 is FYNNEI. Trimming left V 2 bases short and J 7 bases short, with 9 bases between. This CDR3 contains 13 residues. Here the CDR3 reads CASSERRENEQFF. CDR3 coding DNA: TGTGCCAGCAGTGAAAGGCGGGAAAATGAGCAGTTCTTC. The full variable domain, its missing parts supplied by reference TRBV2 and TRBJ2-1, is EPEVTQTPSHQVTQMGQEVILRCVPISNHLYFYWYRQILGQKVEFLVSFYNNEISEKSEIFDDQFSVERPDGSNFTLKIRSTKLEDSAMYFCASSERRENEQFFGPGTRLTVL.

This clonotype was picked up many times. The V and J genes are TRBV27 and TRBJ2-1; D is possibly TRBD2 (7 bases). The V end lost 4 bases, the J end lost 8 bases, and 18 bases lay between the germline ends. This CDR3 comprises 15 residues. Germline values: CDR1 MNHEY, CDR2 SMNVEV (reference sequence). The CDR3 sequence is CASSSVGGAVDEQFF. CDR3 DNA: TGTGCCAGCAGTTCTGTGGGGGGGGCTGTGGATGAGCAGTTCTTC.

The chain recombines TRBV19 with TRBJ1-1; D unresolved. The CDR3 sequence is 14 residues long. In germline, CDR1 is LNHDA, CDR2 SQIVND (reference sequence). Trimming took 0 bases from V and 1 from J, leaving 6 bases between them. CDR3 in DNA: TGTGCCAGTAGTATAGAAGGGCCGAACACTGAAGCTTTCTTT. Translated: CASSIEGPNTEAFF.

This clonotype was recorded many times. The rearrangement uses TRBV6-2 or TRBV6-3 and TRBJ1-1; D is unclear. V gave up 5 bases and J gave up 1 base, with 8 bases separating them. CDR3 length equals 13 residues. CDR1 MNHEY and CDR2 SVGEGT come from the germline V gene. CDR3 loop: CASSNQWNTEAFF. Written as DNA, the CDR3 is TGTGCCAGCAGTAACCAGTGGAACACTGAAGCTTTCTTT.

Worth noting for this clonotype: The junction departs from the called germline gene at one end, perhaps through a read error. V usage is TRBV20-1 and J usage is TRBJ1-2; 12 bases align to TRBD1. CDR1 and CDR2 (germline): DFQATT, SNEGSKA (reference sequence). This CDR3 spans 15 amino acids. This CDR3 reads CSARGTGGLTDGCTF. CDR3 coding DNA: TGCAGTGCTAGGGGGACAGGGGGCCTGACAGATGGCTGCACCTTC.

The chain has TRBV2 and TRBJ2-3, with a possible D match to TRBD2 (5 bases). V lost 6 bases to trimming and J lost 2 bases, with 18 bases between them. Germline V gene data show CDR1 as SNHLY and CDR2 as FYNNEI. The CDR3 extends over 16 amino acids. The CDR3 is CASRIYPPGNTDTQYF. The CDR3 DNA reads as TGTGCCAGCAGAATTTATCCCCCGGGGAACACAGATACGCAGTATTTT.

The CDR3 protein is CASSQKQGAFGSYNEQFF. For the CDR3, the DNA is TGTGCCAGCAGCCAAAAACAGGGGGCGTTCGGTTCCTACAATGAGCAGTTCTTC. The chain joins TRBV5-6 to TRBJ2-1; 9 bases align to TRBD1. CDR3 size: 18 residues. The V segment lost 4 bases and the J segment 1 base; nucleotides outside the gene matches: 12. Per the germline V gene, CDR1 is SGHDT and CDR2 is YYEEEE.

This sequence joins TRBV14 and TRBJ1-3; the D is unclear. V lost 1 base and J lost 0, with 7 bases in between. Germline assignment: CDR1 SGHDN and CDR2 FVKESK. The length of the CDR3 is 15 residues. The CDR3 bases are TGTGCCAGCAGCCAAGCTGGGATCTCTGGAAACACCATATATTTT. It translates to CASSQAGISGNTIYF.

This clonotype has more than one count but fewer than ten. The chain links TRBV9 to TRBJ2-1; 10 bases fit TRBD2. CDR1 and CDR2 from the germline V gene are SGDLS and YYNGEE. CDR3 size: 22 residues. V dropped 3 bases and J dropped 1; count of bases not matched to a gene: 22. CDR3 in amino acids: CASSEWPLQLAGNFRSYNEQFF. The CDR3 DNA is TGTGCCAGCAGCGAGTGGCCCCTCCAACTAGCGGGGAACTTTAGGTCCTACAATGAGCAGTTCTTC.

This clonotype was found a few times. V is TRBV13 and J is TRBJ1-5; possible D gene TRBD1, 5 bases. V lost 5 bases and J lost 2, with 13 bases in between. CDR3 size: 15 residues. CDR1 and CDR2 from the germline V gene are PRHDT and FYEKMQ (reference sequence). For the CDR3, the DNA is TGTGCCAGCAGCCTCTCGACAGAGCGCAATCAGCCCCAGCATTTT. Its translation: CASSLSTERNQPQHF.

This clonotype was seen more than once but under ten times. The genes are TRBV12-3 or TRBV12-4 and TRBJ2-7; D is ambiguous. Trimming cost V 3 bases and J 7 bases, with 10 bases left between them. The CDR3 sequence is 12 residues long. CDR3 sequence: CASSFLGKEQYF. CDR3 nucleotide sequence: TGTGCCAGCAGTTTTCTTGGGAAAGAGCAGTACTTC.

The rearrangement joins TRBV24-1 to TRBJ1-2; 7 bases line up with TRBD1. With V trimmed by 12 bases and J by 2 bases, 11 bases remained unmatched. Per the germline V gene, CDR1 is KGHDR and CDR2 is SFDVKD. This CDR3 has 14 residues. The CDR3: CAGSLGQKNYGYTF. CDR3 in DNA: TGTGCCGGCTCTCTGGGACAGAAAAACTATGGCTACACCTTC.